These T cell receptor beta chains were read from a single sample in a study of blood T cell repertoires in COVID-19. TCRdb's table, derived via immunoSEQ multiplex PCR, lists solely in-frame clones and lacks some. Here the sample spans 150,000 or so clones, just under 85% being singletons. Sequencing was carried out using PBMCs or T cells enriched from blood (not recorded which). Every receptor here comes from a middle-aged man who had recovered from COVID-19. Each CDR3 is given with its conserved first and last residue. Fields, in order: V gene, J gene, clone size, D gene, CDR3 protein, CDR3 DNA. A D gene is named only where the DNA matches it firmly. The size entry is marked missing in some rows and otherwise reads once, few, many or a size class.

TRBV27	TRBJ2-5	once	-	CASTSGFGMETQYF	TGTGCCAGCACCAGCGGATTTGGGATGGAGACCCAGTACTTC
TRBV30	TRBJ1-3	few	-	CAWSATGSGNTIYF	TGTGCCTGGAGTGCCACAGGGTCCGGAAACACCATATATTTT
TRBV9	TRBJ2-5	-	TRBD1	CASSVRQGYQETQYF	TGTGCCAGCAGCGTTAGACAGGGTTACCAAGAGACCCAGTACTTC
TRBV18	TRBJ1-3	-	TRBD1	CASSPQPPGQGAIIYF	TGTGCCAGCTCACCTCAGCCTCCGGGACAGGGGGCCATTATATATTTT
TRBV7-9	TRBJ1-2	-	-	CASSDQKNYGYTF	TGTGCCAGCAGCGATCAGAAAAACTATGGCTACACCTTC
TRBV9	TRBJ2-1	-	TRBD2	CASSVAETSGVNNEQFF	TGTGCCAGCAGCGTAGCCGAGACTAGCGGGGTAAACAATGAGCAGTTCTTC
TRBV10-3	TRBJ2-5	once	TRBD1	CAIRETGGQETQYF	TGTGCCATCAGGGAGACAGGGGGGCAGGAGACCCAGTACTTC
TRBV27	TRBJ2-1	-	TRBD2	CASNRGGPGYNEQFF	TGTGCCAGCAATCGCGGGGGGCCTGGTTACAATGAGCAGTTCTTC
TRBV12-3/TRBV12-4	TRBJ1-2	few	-	CASSLRQNYGYTF	TGTGCCAGCAGTTTACGACAGAACTATGGCTACACCTTC
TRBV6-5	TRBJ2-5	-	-	CASSYGLTRQETQYF	TGTGCCAGCAGTTACGGGCTTACCCGCCAAGAGACCCAGTACTTC
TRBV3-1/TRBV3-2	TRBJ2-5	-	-	CASSQGEETQYF	TGTGCCAGCAGCCAAGGAGAAGAGACCCAGTACTTC
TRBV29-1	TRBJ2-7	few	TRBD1	CSVRTGQGFNEQYF	TGCAGCGTTCGAACTGGACAGGGGTTTAACGAGCAGTACTTC
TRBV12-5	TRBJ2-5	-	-	CASGDGGETQYF	TGTGCTAGTGGGGACGGCGGGGAGACCCAGTACTTC
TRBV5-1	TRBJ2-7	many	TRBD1	CASSPGTGGYEQYF	TGCGCCAGCAGTCCCGGGACAGGGGGCTACGAGCAGTACTTC
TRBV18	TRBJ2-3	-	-	CASSPTWDTQYF	TGTGCCAGCTCACCAACTTGGGATACGCAGTATTTT